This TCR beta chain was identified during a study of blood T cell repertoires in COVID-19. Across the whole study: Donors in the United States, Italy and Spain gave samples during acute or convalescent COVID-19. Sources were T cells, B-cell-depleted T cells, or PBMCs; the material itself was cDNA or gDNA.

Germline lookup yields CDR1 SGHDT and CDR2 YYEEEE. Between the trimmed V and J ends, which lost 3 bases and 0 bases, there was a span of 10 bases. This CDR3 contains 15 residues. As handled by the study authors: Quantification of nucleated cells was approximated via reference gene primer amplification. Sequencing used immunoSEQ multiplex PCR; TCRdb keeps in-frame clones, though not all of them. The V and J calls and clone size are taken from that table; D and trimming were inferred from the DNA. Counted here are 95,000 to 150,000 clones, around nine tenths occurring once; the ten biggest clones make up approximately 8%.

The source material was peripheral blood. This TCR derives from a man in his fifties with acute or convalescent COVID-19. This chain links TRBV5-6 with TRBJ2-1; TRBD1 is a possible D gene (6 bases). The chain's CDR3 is CASSSGTLSYNEQFF. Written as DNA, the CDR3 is TGTGCCAGCAGCTCCGGGACACTCTCCTACAATGAGCAGTTCTTC.